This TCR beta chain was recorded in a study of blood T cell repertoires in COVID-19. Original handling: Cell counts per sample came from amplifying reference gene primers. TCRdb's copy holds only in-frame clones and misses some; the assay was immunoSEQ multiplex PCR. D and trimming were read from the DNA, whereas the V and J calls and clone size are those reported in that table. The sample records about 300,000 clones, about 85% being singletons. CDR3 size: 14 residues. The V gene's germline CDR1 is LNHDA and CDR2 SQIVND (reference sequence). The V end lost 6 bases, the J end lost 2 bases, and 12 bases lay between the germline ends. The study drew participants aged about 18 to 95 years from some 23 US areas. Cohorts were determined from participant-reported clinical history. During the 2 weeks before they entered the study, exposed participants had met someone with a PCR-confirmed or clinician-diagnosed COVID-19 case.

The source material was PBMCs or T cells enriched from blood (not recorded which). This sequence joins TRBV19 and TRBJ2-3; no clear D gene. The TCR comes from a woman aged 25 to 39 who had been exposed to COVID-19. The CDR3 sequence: CASRWVGDTDTQYF. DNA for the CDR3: TGTGCCAGTAGGTGGGTCGGAGACACAGATACGCAGTATTTT.